This T cell receptor beta chain was sequenced in a study of identical twins. This clonotype was recorded a few times. Antigen: not known. The CDR3 has 13 amino acids. V was clipped by 0 bases and J by 10 bases, with 7 bases between them. Germline assignment: CDR1 LGHDT and CDR2 YNNKEL (reference sequence). General study points: The study found weaker excess twin sharing in beta out-of-frame sequences. Invariant MAIT and iNKT cells may have partly biased zero-insertion analyses.

TCRdb passed the 5' RACE reads through MiXCR, listing each CDR3 protein once. The table records approximately 1.8 million distinct CDR3 sequences, more than 30% of them present only once. This chain uses TRBV3-1 with TRBJ1-6; unclear D gene. The sequence was collected from a newborn girl in good health. What was sequenced was cord blood. CDR3 nucleotide sequence: TGTGCCAGCAGCCAAGAAACGGTCTCACCCCTCCACTTT. It translates to CASSQETVSPLHF.